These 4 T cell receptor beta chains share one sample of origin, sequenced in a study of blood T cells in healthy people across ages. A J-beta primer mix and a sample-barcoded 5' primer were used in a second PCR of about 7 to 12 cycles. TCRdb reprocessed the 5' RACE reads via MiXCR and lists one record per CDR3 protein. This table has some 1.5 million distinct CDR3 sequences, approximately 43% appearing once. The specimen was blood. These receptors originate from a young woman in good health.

CDR3 sequence: CASSRPGTPNTEAFF. The DNA of the CDR3 is TGCGCCAGCAGCCGACCAGGGACACCGAACACTGAAGCTTTCTTT. This chain uses TRBV4-3 with TRBJ1-1; possible D gene TRBD1, 6 bases. From germline, CDR1 is LGHNA and CDR2 YSLEER. V dropped 4 bases and J dropped 1 base, with 13 bases sitting between them. The CDR3 length is 15 residues.

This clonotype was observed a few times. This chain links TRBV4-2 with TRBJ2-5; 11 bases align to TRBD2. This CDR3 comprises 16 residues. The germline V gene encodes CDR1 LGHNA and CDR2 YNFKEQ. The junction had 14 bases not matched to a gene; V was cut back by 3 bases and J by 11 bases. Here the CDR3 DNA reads TGTGCCAGCAGCCATAAAATCGGACTAGCGGGTAATGAGCAGTACTTC. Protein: CASSHKIGLAGNEQYF.

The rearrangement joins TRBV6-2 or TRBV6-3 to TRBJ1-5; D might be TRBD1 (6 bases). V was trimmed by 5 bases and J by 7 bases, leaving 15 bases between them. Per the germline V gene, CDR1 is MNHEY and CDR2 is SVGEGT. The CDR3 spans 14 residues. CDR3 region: CASSARDIAQPQHF. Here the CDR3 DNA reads TGTGCCAGCAGTGCGCGGGACATCGCCCAGCCCCAGCATTTT.

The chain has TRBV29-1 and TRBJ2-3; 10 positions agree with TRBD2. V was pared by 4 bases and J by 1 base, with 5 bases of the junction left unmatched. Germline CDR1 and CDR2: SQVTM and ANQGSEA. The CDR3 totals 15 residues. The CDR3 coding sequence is TGCAGCGTTGGGAGGACTAGCGGACGCACAGATACGCAGTATTTT. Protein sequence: CSVGRTSGRTDTQYF.